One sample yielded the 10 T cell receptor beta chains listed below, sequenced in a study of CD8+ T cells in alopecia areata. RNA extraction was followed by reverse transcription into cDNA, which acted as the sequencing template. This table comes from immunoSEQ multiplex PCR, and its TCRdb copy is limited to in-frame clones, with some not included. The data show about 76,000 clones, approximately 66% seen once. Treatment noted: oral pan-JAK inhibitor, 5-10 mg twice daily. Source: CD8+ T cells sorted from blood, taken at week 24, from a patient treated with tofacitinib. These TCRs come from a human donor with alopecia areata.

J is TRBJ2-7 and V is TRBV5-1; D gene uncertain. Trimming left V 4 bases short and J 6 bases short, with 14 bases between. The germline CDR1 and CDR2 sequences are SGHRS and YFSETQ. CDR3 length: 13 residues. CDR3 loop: CASSVTRSSEQYF. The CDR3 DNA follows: TGCGCCAGCAGCGTGACTCGATCCAGCGAGCAGTACTTC.

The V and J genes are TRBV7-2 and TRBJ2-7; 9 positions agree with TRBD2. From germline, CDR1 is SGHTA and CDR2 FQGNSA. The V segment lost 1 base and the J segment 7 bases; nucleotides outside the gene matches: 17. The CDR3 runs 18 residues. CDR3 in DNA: TGTGCCAGCAGCTTAGGAAACCGGGGAGGCGGGAGGGCCCGTGAGCAGTACTTC. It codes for CASSLGNRGGGRAREQYF.

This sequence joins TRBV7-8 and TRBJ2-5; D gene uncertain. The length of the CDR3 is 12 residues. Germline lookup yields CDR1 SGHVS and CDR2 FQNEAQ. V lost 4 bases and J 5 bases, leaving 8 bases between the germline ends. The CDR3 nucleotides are TGTGCCAGCAGCTGGACCACGGAGACCCAGTACTTC. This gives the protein CASSWTTETQYF.

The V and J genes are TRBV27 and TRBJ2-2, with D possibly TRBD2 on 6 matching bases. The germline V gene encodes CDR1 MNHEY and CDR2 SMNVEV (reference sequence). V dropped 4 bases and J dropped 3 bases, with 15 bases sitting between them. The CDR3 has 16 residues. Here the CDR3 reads CASSWARAGYTGELFF. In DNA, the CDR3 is TGTGCCAGCAGTTGGGCTCGGGCGGGATACACCGGGGAGCTGTTTTTT.

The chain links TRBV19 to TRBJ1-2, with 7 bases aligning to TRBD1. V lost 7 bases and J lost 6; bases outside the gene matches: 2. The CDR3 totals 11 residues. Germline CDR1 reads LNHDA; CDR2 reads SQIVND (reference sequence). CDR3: CASTTGNGYTF. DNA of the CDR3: TGTGCCAGTACGACAGGGAATGGCTACACCTTC. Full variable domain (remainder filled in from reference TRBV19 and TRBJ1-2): DGGITQSPKYLFRKEGQNVTLSCEQNLNHDAMYWYRQDPGQGLRLIYYSQIVNDFQKGDIAEGYSVSREKKESFPLTVTSAQKNPTAFYLCASTTGNGYTFGSGTRLTVV.

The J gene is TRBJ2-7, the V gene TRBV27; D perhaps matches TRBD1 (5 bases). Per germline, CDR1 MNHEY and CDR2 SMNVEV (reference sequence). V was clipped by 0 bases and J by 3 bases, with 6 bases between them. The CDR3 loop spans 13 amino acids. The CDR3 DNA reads TGTGCCAGCAGTTTATCAGGGGACTACGAGCAGTACTTC. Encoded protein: CASSLSGDYEQYF.

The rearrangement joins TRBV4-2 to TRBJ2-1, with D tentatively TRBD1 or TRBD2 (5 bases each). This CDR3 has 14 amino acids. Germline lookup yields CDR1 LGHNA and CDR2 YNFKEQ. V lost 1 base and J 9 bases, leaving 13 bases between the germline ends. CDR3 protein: CASSQADGDREQFF. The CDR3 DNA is TGTGCCAGCAGCCAAGCAGATGGGGACCGTGAGCAGTTCTTC.

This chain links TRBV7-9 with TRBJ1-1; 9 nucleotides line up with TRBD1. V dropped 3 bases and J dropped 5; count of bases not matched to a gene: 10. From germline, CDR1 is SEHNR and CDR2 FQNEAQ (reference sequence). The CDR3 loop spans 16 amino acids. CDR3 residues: CASSFEDRGERTEAFF. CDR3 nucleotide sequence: TGTGCCAGCAGCTTCGAGGACAGGGGTGAAAGGACTGAAGCTTTCTTT.

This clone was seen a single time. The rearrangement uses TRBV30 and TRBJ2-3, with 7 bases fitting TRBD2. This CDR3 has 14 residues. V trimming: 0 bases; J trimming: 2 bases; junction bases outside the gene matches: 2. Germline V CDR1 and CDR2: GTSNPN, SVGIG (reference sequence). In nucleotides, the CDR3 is TGTGCCTGGAGTGTAGCGGGGCCCACAGATACGCAGTATTTT. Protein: CAWSVAGPTDTQYF. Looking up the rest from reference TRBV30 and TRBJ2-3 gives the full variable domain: SQTIHQWPATLVQPVGSPLSLECTVEGTSNPNLYWYRQAAGRGLQLLFYSVGIGQISSEVPQNLSASRPQDRQFILSSKKLLLSDSGFYLCAWSVAGPTDTQYFGPGTRLTVL.

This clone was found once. The CDR3 region is CASSPGTVNEQFF. In DNA form, the CDR3 reads TGTGCCAGCAGCCCCGGGACAGTCAATGAGCAGTTCTTC. The chain links TRBV27 to TRBJ2-1; 7 nucleotides align to TRBD1. V trimming: 6 bases; J trimming: 6 bases; junction bases outside the gene matches: 5. This CDR3 region has 13 residues. CDR1 and CDR2 (germline): MNHEY, SMNVEV (reference sequence).